This T cell receptor beta chain was recovered during a study of blood T cells in healthy people across ages. The study's findings and limits: Total diversity from one million sequenced T cells was likely underestimated. Per-million-T-cell TCR beta diversity fell roughly linearly with age.

Comments on this clonotype: What it recognizes is unknown.

V was shortened by 3 bases and J by 1 base, with 14 bases between the two germline ends. CDR3 size: 15 residues. Germline V gives CDR1 DFQATT, CDR2 SNEGSKA (reference sequence). Then a second PCR, running roughly 7 to 12 cycles, was carried out with a sample-barcoded 5' primer and a J-beta primer mix. TCRdb re-called the 5' RACE reads through MiXCR, storing one row per CDR3 protein. The data show about 1.8 million distinct CDR3 sequences, around half seen once. V and J are TRBV20-1 and TRBJ2-3; TRBD2 is a possible D gene (7 bases). This receptor was identified in a woman between 40 and 55 years old in good health. Sequencing input: blood. CDR3 bases: TGCAGTGCTAGTACCGCGGGGGCGGGCACAGATACGCAGTATTTT. Its protein product is CSASTAGAGTDTQYF.